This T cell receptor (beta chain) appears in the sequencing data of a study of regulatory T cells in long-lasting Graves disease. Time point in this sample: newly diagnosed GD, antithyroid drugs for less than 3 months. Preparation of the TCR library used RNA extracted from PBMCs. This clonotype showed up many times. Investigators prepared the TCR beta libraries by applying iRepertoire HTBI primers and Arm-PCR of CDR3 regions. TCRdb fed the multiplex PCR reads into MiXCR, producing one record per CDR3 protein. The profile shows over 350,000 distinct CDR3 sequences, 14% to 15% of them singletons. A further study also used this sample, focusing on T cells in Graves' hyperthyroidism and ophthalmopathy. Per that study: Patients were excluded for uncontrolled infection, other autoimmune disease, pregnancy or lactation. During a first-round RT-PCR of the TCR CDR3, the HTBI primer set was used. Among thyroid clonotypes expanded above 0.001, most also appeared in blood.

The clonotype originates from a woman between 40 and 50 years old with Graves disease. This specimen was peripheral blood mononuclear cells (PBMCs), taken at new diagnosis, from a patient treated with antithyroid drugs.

CDR3 loop: CASSLYLAGGGEQFF. The CDR3 bases are TGTGCCAGCAGTTTATACCTAGCGGGAGGGGGGGAGCAGTTCTTC. V usage is TRBV27 and J usage is TRBJ2-1, with TRBD2 matching over 12 bases. Germline values: CDR1 MNHEY, CDR2 SMNVEV (reference sequence). The V and J ends lost 1 base and 10 bases, in that order; junction bases with no gene match: 5. This CDR3 has 15 residues.